The present TCR beta chain was sequenced within a study of CXCR3-negative and CXCR3-positive naive CD8 T cells (dated by TCRdb to the late 2010s). Regarding the study in general: In total, approximately 140 million TRB reads were obtained, which works out to roughly 1.5 +/- 0.3 million reads per library. Data from 11 donors, pooled across two independent experiments, went into the diversity and physicochemical repertoire analyses. Naive subsets from about 5 donors and memory cells from 3 donors were included in the TRBV-TRBJ cluster analysis.

Spanning cysteine to phenylalanine, the CDR3 consists of 15 amino acids. No coding sequence is recorded. Per the germline V gene (reference sequence), SEHNR is the CDR1 and FQNEAQ is the CDR2. General study outcomes and caveats: Because CXCR3 expression was partially decreased after cryopreservation, freshly isolated PBMCs were used for most assays. Similar TRBV-TRBJ usage was shown by naive CXCR3-negative and CXCR3-positive cells from the same donor, whereas distinct patterns were shown by memory cells. Compared with CXCR3-negative naive cells, CXCR3-positive naive cells had TRB CDR3s with higher hydrophobicity (lower Kidera factor 4), lower energy, and higher strength and volume indices. Comparably high repertoire diversity was found in both naive subsets, whereas much lower repertoire diversity was found in memory CD8+ T cells. Because surface CD5, which is linked to self-reactivity in mice, was comparable between the naive subsets, TCR interaction strength was also inferred from TRB CDR3 physicochemical properties.

For each CD8+ T cell subset, flow sorting was done in triplicate, and a few hundred thousand cells per subset went directly into RLT lysis buffer. Naive CD8+ T cells were defined stringently as CD45RO-CCR7+CD27+CD95- to exclude memory contaminants. Peripheral blood mononuclear cells were isolated from buffy coats using standard density gradient centrifugation. Naive CXCR3-negative and CXCR3-positive CD8+ T cells were flow-sorted on a FACSAria III. An RNeasy Mini Kit was used to extract total RNA from the sorted cells. The sequencing machine was a NextSeq 550. The Human TCR Profiling Kit (MiLaboratory) was used to prepare UMI-labeled 5' RACE TRB cDNA libraries. cDNA synthesis used the entire amount of extracted RNA, and PCR amplification then used the entire amount of cDNA produced. Libraries were prepared in parallel using an identical number of PCR cycles. Under the source paper's analysis protocol: With a minimum of two reads required per UMI, MIGEC and MiXCR pulled out about 49,000 +/- 11,000 unique UMI-labeled TRB cDNA molecules from each library. On average, each library contained 40,000 +/- 10,000 functional in-frame TRB CDR3 nucleotide clonotypes without stop codons. After downsampling to 5000 UMI-labeled TRB molecules per sample, diversity metrics, including normalized Shannon-Wiener and Chao1, were computed in VDJtools. VDJtools was used to calculate clonotype-size-weighted physicochemical properties of the central five CDR3 residues, namely interaction energy, strength, volume and Kidera factor 4. The reads were reprocessed in TCRdb, with one entry per CDR3 protein sequence and no accompanying DNA. TCRdb's processing, not the authors', yielded these V and J calls. The sample table holds roughly 100,000 distinct CDR3 sequences. Roughly 0.38% of the sample goes to the ten largest clones.

A word on this clonotype: The antigen it binds to is not known.

The sequencing input was naive CXCR3+ CD8+ T cells from blood. Interpreted using the paper, the cell subset or site label stands for: CD45RO-CCR7+CD27+CD95- naive CD8+ T cells expressing CXCR3 (TNR3+). The clonotype comes from a human donor in good health. Some clones in this sample may be carry-over from other donors' samples. The receptor chain draws on TRBV7-9 and TRBJ1-1; TCRdb's D call of TRBD1 is untestable without DNA. The CDR3 corresponds to CASSSTGRGDTEAFF.